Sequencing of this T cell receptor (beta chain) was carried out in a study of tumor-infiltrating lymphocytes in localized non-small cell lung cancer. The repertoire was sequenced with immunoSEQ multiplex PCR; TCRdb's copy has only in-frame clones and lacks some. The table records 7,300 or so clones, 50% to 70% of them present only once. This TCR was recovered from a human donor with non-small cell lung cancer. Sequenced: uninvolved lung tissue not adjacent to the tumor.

The CDR3 coding sequence is TGTGCCAGCAGTGCCGGGCGGGTTTCCTCACCCCTCCACTTT. It encodes CASSAGRVSSPLHF. The chain joins TRBV6-5 to TRBJ1-6; D call uncertain. Germline loops: CDR1 MNHEY, CDR2 SVGAGI. V was clipped by 5 bases and J by 10 bases, with 15 bases between them. CDR3 length: 14 residues.